The entry that follows covers one T cell receptor (beta chain) sequence. Other DNA sequences in this specimen translate into the identical CDR3. This specimen belongs to a study of shared clonotypes between healthy human individuals. Study background: Donors were a couple of women and a few men aged 18 to 49.

This CDR3 contains 11 residues. Trimming removed 5 bases from V and 4 bases from J, with 2 bases in between. Germline CDR1 and CDR2: MDHEN and SYDVKM. Using immunoSEQ multiplex PCR, the repertoire was profiled, and TCRdb retains in-frame clones only, with some absent. The data show 2 million to 3 million clones, with approximately 93% seen just once and 0.36% held by the top ten. V gene TRBV28 combines with J gene TRBJ1-4; no clear D. The sample consisted of naive CD4+ T cells from PBMCs. Subset here: CD45RA+ positively selected. The clonotype was recovered from a man between 18 and 29 years old in good health. Some clones in this sample may be carry-over from other donors' samples. CDR3 amino acids: CASSDNEKLFF. CDR3 DNA sequence: TGTGCCAGCAGTGATAATGAAAAACTGTTTTTT.